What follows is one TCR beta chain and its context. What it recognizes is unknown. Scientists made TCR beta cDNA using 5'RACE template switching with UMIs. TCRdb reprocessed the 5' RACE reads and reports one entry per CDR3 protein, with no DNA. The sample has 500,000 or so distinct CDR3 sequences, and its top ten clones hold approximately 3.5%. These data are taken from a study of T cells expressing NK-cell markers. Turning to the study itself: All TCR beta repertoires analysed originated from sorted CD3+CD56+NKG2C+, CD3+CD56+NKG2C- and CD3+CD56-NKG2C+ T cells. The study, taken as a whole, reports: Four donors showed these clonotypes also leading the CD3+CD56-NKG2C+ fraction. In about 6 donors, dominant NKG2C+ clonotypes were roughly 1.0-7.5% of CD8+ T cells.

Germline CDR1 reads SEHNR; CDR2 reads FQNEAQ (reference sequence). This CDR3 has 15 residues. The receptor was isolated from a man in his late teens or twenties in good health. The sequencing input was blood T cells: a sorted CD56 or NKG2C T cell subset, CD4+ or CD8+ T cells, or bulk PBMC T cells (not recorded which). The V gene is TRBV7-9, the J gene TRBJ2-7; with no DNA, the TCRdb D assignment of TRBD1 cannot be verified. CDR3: CASSPSGTGSYEQYF.